One sample yielded the 14 T cell receptor beta chains listed below, sequenced in a study of cytomegalovirus exposure and HLA in healthy donors. Profiled with immunoSEQ multiplex PCR; TCRdb holds only in-frame clones, not every one. The sample lists around 150,000 clones, around 96% seen once, with about 0.89% in the top ten. Sequencing was performed on PBMCs. These receptors were taken from a woman in her late teens or twenties in good health and CMV-seronegative.

The chain is built from TRBV6-5 and TRBJ2-7, with 7 bases lining up with TRBD1. V was clipped by 0 bases and J by 4 bases; unmatched bases: 6. Germline CDR1 is MNHEY and CDR2 is SVGAGI. The CDR3 length is 15 residues. In DNA form, the CDR3 reads TGTGCCAGCAGTTACTCCGGGACAGAAGAGTACGAGCAGTACTTC. This translates into CASSYSGTEEYEQYF.

The chain uses TRBV19 and TRBJ2-2; the match to TRBD1 covers 8 bases. Germline V gives CDR1 LNHDA, CDR2 SQIVND (reference sequence). CDR3 length: 14 residues. Trimming cost V 5 bases and J 7 bases; bases outside gene matches: 6. This CDR3 is CASSSGTGGGELFF. In nucleotides, the CDR3 is TGTGCCAGTAGTTCGGGGACAGGTGGCGGGGAGCTGTTTTTT.

CDR3 residues: CASSSSGKTQYF. The CDR3 DNA is TGTGCCAGCAGCTCGTCAGGCAAGACCCAGTACTTC. The chain joins TRBV11-2 to TRBJ2-5, with D unresolved. This CDR3 comprises 12 residues. Germline CDR1 is SGHAT and CDR2 is FQNNGV. Trimming removed 4 bases from V and 6 bases from J, with 9 bases in between.

A note on this clone: A junction boundary mismatches the germline segment, possibly from a read error. The chain has TRBV9 and TRBJ1-4, with TRBD1 identical over 8 bases. CDR1 and CDR2 from the germline V gene are SGDLS and YYNGEE. The CDR3 is 15 amino acids. CDR3 sequence: CAGSARQGFNEKLFF. As DNA, the CDR3 is TGTGCCGGCAGCGCCCGACAGGGGTTTAATGAAAAACTGTTTTTT. Full variable domain (remainder filled in from reference TRBV9 and TRBJ1-4): DSGVTQTPKHLITATGQRVTLRCSPRSGDLSVYWYQQSLDQGLQFLIQYYNGEERAKGNILERFSAQQFPDLHSELNLSSLELGDSALYFCAGSARQGFNEKLFFGSGTQLSVL.

J is TRBJ1-3 and V is TRBV12-2. TRBV12-2 is a listed pseudogene. The CDR3 totals 17 residues. CDR3 protein: CASRLPETESSGNTIYF. The CDR3 DNA reads TGTGCAAGTCGCTTACCAGAGACTGAGAGCTCTGGAAACACCATATATTTT.

The V and J genes are TRBV2 and TRBJ1-4, with a weak D call TRBD1 (5 bases). V was pared by 1 base and J by 5 bases, with 8 bases between. This CDR3 has 14 residues. Germline values: CDR1 SNHLY, CDR2 FYNNEI. The CDR3 here is CASSEVGGNEKLFF. In DNA form, the CDR3 reads TGTGCCAGCAGTGAAGTGGGGGGGAATGAAAAACTGTTTTTT.

This chain joins TRBV6-5 and TRBJ1-2, with D maybe TRBD1 (6 bases). There are 14 residues in the CDR3. V gave up 2 bases and J gave up 8 bases, with 15 bases separating them. From germline, CDR1 is MNHEY and CDR2 SVGAGI. The CDR3 sequence: CASSYSSRGQGYTF. CDR3 coding DNA: TGTGCCAGCAGTTACAGTTCCAGGGGCCAGGGCTACACCTTC.

The V gene is TRBV18, the J gene TRBJ1-2; possible D gene TRBD1, 6 bases. Germline CDR1 reads KGHSH; CDR2 reads LQKENI. Trimming took 3 bases from V and 4 from J, leaving 15 bases between them. The length of the CDR3 is 15 residues. The DNA of the CDR3 is TGTGCCAGCTCACCCAGTATACAGGGTAGCTATGGCTACACCTTC. It encodes CASSPSIQGSYGYTF.

V gene TRBV10-3 combines with J gene TRBJ1-1, with D possibly matching TRBD1 (5 bases). CDR1 is ENHRY and CDR2 is SYGVKD in the germline V gene. The CDR3 is made up of 12 amino acids. V was pared by 8 bases and J by 10 bases, with 17 bases between. Here the CDR3 reads CAIALPGEGAFF. DNA for the CDR3: TGTGCCATCGCCCTTCCGGGGGAGGGAGCTTTCTTT.

J is TRBJ1-2 and V is TRBV5-6; D remains ambiguous. CDR1 is SGHDT and CDR2 is YYEEEE in the germline V gene. The CDR3 is 15 residues long. V was cut by 0 bases and J by 4 bases, with 13 bases left in between. CDR3 sequence reads: CASSLGIHPSYGYTF. The CDR3 coding sequence is TGTGCCAGCAGCTTGGGGATTCACCCTAGCTATGGCTACACCTTC. The variable domain in full, completed from reference TRBV5-6 and TRBJ1-2, reads DAGVTQSPTHLIKTRGQQVTLRCSPKSGHDTVSWYQQALGQGPQFIFQYYEEEERQRGNFPDRFSGHQFPNYSSELNVNALLLGDSALYLCASSLGIHPSYGYTFGSGTRLTVV.

This chain links TRBV28 with TRBJ1-5; no clear D. The V and J ends lost 5 bases and 3 bases respectively, with 14 bases between them. CDR1 MDHEN and CDR2 SYDVKM come from the germline V gene. This CDR3 contains 15 residues. CDR3 amino acids: CASSPHTAINQPQHF. CDR3 sequence (DNA): TGTGCCAGCAGTCCCCATACAGCCATCAATCAGCCCCAGCATTTT.

The genes are TRBV29-1 and TRBJ1-5, with 7 bases fitting TRBD1. Germline CDR1 and CDR2: SQVTM and ANQGSEA. Trimming removed 7 bases from V and 6 bases from J; junction bases left unmatched: 9. The CDR3 spans 13 residues. The CDR3 sequence is CSARDRESQPQHF. The CDR3 bases are TGCAGCGCCAGAGACAGGGAGAGTCAGCCCCAGCATTTT.

V is TRBV18 and J is TRBJ2-6; 9 bases match TRBD1. This CDR3 has 18 residues. V shed 5 bases, J shed 4 bases, and the junction held 12 bases outside the gene matches. Germline-derived CDR1 and CDR2 are KGHSH and LQKENI. The CDR3 nucleotides read TGTGCCAGCTCATCAGAACAGGGGGCGGGGACCGGGGCCAACGTCCTGACTTTC. This encodes CASSSEQGAGTGANVLTF. The entire variable domain, with the rest obtained from reference TRBV18 and TRBJ2-6, is as follows: NAGVMQNPRHLVRRRGQEARLRCSPMKGHSHVYWYRQLPEEGLKFMVYLQKENIIDESGMPKERFSAEFPKEGPSILRIQQVVRGDSAAYFCASSSEQGAGTGANVLTFGAGSRLTVL.

The J gene is TRBJ2-3, the V gene TRBV5-1; D is ambiguous. Trimming took off 0 bases at V and 3 bases at J, with 8 bases between the two ends. Germline V gives CDR1 SGHRS, CDR2 YFSETQ. The CDR3 length is 14 residues. DNA of the CDR3: TGCGCCAGCAGCTTGGGTCTTCGGACAGATACGCAGTATTTT. This translates into CASSLGLRTDTQYF.